This T cell receptor (beta chain) came from a study of OX40 agonist ivuxolimab in advanced cancers. Assay: immunoSEQ multiplex PCR; the TCRdb copy retains only in-frame clones and omits some. Among about 62,000 clones listed, approximately 79% were seen once. The V and J ends lost 4 bases and 2 bases, in that order; junction bases with no gene match: 5. This CDR3 has 15 amino acids. CDR1 is LNHDA and CDR2 is SQIVND in the germline V gene (reference sequence). The J gene is TRBJ2-5, the V gene TRBV19; 9 nucleotides line up with TRBD2. Sequenced here: CD4+ or CD8+ T cells sorted from blood, sampled in a trial of the OX40 agonist ivuxolimab. This sequence originates from an adult with an advanced solid tumor such as melanoma, head and neck, liver or kidney cancer. The CDR3 sequence is CASSTAGGPQETQYF. As DNA, the CDR3 is TGTGCCAGTAGTACAGCGGGGGGCCCACAAGAGACCCAGTACTTC.